This TCR beta chain was identified during a study of metastatic and nonmetastatic thyroid tumors. Looking at the study overall: Both malignant and benign thyroid patients supplied peripheral blood and tumor or nodule tissue samples, across which the repertoires of these patients were then compared.

In the source study's methods: Clinicopathological groups of papillary thyroid cancer showed CDR3 differences that were used to build a distant-metastasis classifier. TCRdb re-called the PCR reads through MiXCR. In this record, the V and J calls reflect TCRdb's handling and not the investigators' own analysis. In the table there are nearly 25,000 clones, roughly 13% of which are singletons. This clone occurred many times. Antigen: not known. Before thyroid surgery, none of the patients had received any treatment. Trimming took off 1 base at V and 7 bases at J, with 17 bases between the two ends. The CDR3 spans 16 residues. Per germline, CDR1 SGHVS and CDR2 FQNEAQ. Study-level points and caveats: Compared with benign nodules, malignant thyroid tumors were reported to have significantly higher TCR beta diversity in both blood and tumor.

The material sequenced was blood. This rearrangement joins TRBV7-8 to TRBJ2-1, with D possibly matching TRBD2 (7 bases). This sequence originates from a female donor with papillary thyroid cancer or a benign thyroid nodule (not recorded which). Some clones in this sample may be carry-over from other donors' samples. The CDR3 reads CASSLVGGGSGNEQFF. The CDR3 nucleotides are TGTGCCAGCAGCTTAGTCGGGGGCGGGAGTGGAAATGAGCAGTTCTTC.